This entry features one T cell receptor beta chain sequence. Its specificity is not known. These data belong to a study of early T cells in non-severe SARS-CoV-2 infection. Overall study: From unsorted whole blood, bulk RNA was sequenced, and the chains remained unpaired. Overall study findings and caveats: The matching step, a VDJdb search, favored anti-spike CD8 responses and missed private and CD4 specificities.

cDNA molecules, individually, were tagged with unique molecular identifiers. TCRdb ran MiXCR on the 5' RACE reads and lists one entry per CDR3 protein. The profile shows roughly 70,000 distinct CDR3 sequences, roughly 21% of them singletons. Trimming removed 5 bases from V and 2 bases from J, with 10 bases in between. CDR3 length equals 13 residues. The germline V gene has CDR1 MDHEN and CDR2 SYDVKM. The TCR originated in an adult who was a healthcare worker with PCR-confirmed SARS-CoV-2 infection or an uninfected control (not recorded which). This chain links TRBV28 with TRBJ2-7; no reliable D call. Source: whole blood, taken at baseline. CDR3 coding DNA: TGTGCCAGCAGTGCTACAGCCACCTACGAGCAGTACTTC. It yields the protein CASSATATYEQYF.